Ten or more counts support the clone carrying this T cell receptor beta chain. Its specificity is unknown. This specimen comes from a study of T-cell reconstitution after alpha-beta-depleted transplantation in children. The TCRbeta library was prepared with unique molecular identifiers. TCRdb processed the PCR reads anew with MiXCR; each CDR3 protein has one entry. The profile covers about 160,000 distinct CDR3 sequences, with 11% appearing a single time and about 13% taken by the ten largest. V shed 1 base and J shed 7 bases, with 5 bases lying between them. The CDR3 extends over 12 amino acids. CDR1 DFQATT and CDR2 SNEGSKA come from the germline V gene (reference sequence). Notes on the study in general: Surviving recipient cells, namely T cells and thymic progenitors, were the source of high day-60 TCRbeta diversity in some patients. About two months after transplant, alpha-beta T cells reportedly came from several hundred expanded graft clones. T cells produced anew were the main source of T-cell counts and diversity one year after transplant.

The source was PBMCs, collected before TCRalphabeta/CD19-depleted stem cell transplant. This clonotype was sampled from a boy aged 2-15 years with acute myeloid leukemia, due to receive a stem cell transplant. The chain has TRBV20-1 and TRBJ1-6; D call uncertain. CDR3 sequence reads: CSARGRNSPLHF. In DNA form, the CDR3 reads TGCAGTGCTAGAGGAAGGAATTCACCCCTCCACTTT.